This T cell receptor beta chain was found in a study of human T cells and chemical hapten exposure (dated by TCRdb to 2020 to 2023). Turning to the overall study: For sensitization, 2% DPC in acetone was applied to a 2 cm by 2 cm area of upper inner arm skin. Weekly therapeutic DPC doses were additionally applied to the scalp of patients throughout the roughly 23-week study period. Patch testing on the upper back used Finn chambers containing 0.01% DPC, with scoring done after 6 days according to International Contact Dermatitis Research Group standards. The mostly female patient cohort included alopecia areata with under or over 50% scalp involvement, alopecia totalis and alopecia universalis. Libraries were pooled for sequencing, and variation in per-sample TCR yields was attributed mainly to small differences in library volumes within the pool. Peripheral blood TCR repertoire changes were tracked in vivo in alopecia patients during primary and secondary sensitization to the hapten diphenylcyclopropenone (DPC). Blood was sampled from patients pre-sensitization (week 0) and at 2, 6 and about 24 weeks after DPC sensitization. Nearly 30 alopecia patients provided blood for TCR sequencing at one to four time points (pre-sensitization, 2, 6 and 24 weeks). Overall results and qualifications from the work: No change with DPC sensitization was found in the number of TCRs above 1 in 1000 frequency, and no evidence of global repertoire structure alterations was found. All patients had alopecia, a presumed autoimmune disease, so their immune response might differ from that of healthy individuals. Patch test score was positively correlated with the number of PT1 expanded TCRs, with significance at thresholds 8, 16 and 32 but not at 4. Expanded TCRs formed significantly more large CDR3 similarity clusters than pre-sensitization or healthy control sets, consistent with antigen-driven responses. Repeated subsampling changed both the strength of the expansion versus patch-test correlation and the threshold at which that correlation became significant.

Read against the paper, the sample's time point label means: patch test 1, 2 weeks after DPC sensitization. Explained via the paper, the treatment or condition label denotes: therapeutic diphenylcyclopropenone sensitization with weekly scalp DPC. Blood at each patch-test visit was drawn before the patch test was applied. Eligible patients were aged 18 to 70, diagnosed with alopecia, deemed suitable for DPC therapy, and excluded if pregnant. Total RNA was isolated from unfractionated whole blood collected in Tempus Blood RNA tubes. As concerns this clonotype: The specificity of this receptor is unknown. No per-base quality is available; no much larger clone lies one base away.

V is pared back by 0 bases and J by 3 bases, with 19 bases lying between the germline termini. The CDR3 numbers 17 residues from cysteine through phenylalanine. Only the CDR3 portion is preserved as DNA: 51 bases, with reading frame beginning at the first base. CDR1 is given as SGHRS and CDR2 as YFSETQ, both from the germline V gene. Library construction relied on RACE. The sample was run on a NextSeq 500. Library preparation attached unique molecular identifiers to individual cDNA molecules for quantitative, reproducible TCR counting. Both TCR alpha and TCR beta chains were sequenced from each blood RNA sample. In the paper's pipeline: A median of roughly 99,000 TCRs per sample was observed, with a range of 23,224 to 690,600. V, J and CDR3 annotation of the TCR reads was performed with the Decombinator software suite. For PS versus PT1 abundance plots, all samples were subsampled to the same number of TCRs (28,000). TCRs were defined as expanded if absent before sensitization and observed at least eight times at the 2-week time point. TCRdb reprocessed the public reads (quality trimming at Q25 with fastp, clone calling with MiXCR) and kept in-frame beta chains. Every distinct CDR3 protein forms one entry, paired with its most common genes and DNA. The V and J calls reflect TCRdb's pipeline rather than the authors' work. The sample data list 70,000 to 75,000 distinct CDR3 sequences, and about 31% of these were observed just once. The top ten clones comprise about 8.1% of the sample.

The sample here was whole blood, taken in connection with sensitization to the hapten diphenylcyclopropenone (DPC). The receptor was derived from a man aged 40-50 years with alopecia areata. Some clones in this sample may be carry-over from other donors' samples. The rearranged segments are TRBV5-1 and TRBJ2-7; the D gene is possibly TRBD1 or TRBD2, with 6 bases matching each. This receptor carries the CDR3 CASSLGWRDNPYYEQYF. At the DNA level, the sequence is TGCGCCAGCAGCTTGGGGTGGAGGGACAACCCCTACTACGAGCAGTACTTC.